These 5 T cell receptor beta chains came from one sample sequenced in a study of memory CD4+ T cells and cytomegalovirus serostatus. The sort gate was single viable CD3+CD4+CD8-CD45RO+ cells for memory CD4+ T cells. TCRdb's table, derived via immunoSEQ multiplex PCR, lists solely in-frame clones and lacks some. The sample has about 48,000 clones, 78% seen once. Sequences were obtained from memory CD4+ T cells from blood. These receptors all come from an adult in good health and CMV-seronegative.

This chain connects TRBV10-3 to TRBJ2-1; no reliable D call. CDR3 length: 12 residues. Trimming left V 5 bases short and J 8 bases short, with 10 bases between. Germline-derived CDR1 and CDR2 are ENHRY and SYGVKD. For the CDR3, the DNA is TGTGCCATCAGTCCCGATGGGGATGAGCAGTTCTTC. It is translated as CAISPDGDEQFF.

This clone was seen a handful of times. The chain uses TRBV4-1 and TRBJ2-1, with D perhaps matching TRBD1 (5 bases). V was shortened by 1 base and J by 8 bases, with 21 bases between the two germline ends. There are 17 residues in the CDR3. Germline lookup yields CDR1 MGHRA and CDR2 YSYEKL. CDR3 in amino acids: CASSQASGIFIADEQFF. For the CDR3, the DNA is TGCGCCAGCAGCCAAGCGTCAGGGATATTTATAGCCGATGAGCAGTTCTTC.

The CDR3 nucleotides read TGTGCCAGCAGTGACGGTAGACAGGGGAATGAGCAGTTCTTC. This encodes CASSDGRQGNEQFF. The chain uses TRBV25-1 and TRBJ2-1, with 8 bases identical to TRBD1. The V gene end was trimmed by 3 bases and the J gene end by 7 bases; junction bases not matched to a gene: 5. Germline loops: CDR1 MGHDK, CDR2 SYGVNS. The CDR3 extends over 14 amino acids.

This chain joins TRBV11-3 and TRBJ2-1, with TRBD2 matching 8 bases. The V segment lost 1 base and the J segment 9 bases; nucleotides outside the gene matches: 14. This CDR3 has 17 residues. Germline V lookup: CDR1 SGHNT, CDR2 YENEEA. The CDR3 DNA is TGTGCCAGCAGCTTAGGTAGCCGGGGGGGCTTGTTTAGTGAGCAGTTCTTC. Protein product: CASSLGSRGGLFSEQFF.

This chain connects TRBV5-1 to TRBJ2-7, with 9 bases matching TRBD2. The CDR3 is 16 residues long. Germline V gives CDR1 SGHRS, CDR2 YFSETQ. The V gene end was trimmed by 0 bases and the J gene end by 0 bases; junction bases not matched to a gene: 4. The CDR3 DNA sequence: TGCGCCAGCAGCTTGGATGGCGGGGGGGGCTCCTACGAGCAGTACTTC. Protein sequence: CASSLDGGGGSYEQYF.